The clone carrying this T cell receptor (beta chain) was seen only once. Antigen unknown. Time point denoted: late sampling 161 to 241 days after vaccination in a few convalescent patients. Treatment meaning: roughly ten-day PBMC culture with coronavirus spike peptide pools or control peptides (ViraFEST assay). The entry originates in a study of vaccination and CD4 T cells after COVID-19. Background on the study: Convalescent donors totaled six males and four females, including two who were Hispanic.

CD4+ T cells that had been cultured provided DNA sequenced with the Oncomine TCR Beta short-read assay. From the PCR reads, TCRdb called clonotypes with MiXCR, one entry per CDR3 protein. The sample carries over 20,000 distinct CDR3 sequences, 30% recorded once. The CDR3 is 13 amino acids. V lost 4 bases, J lost 4 bases, and 8 bases lay in between. CDR1 and CDR2 from the germline V gene are SGHTA and FQGNSA. The rearrangement uses TRBV7-2 and TRBJ1-3, with D unresolved. This TCR was sampled from a human donor who had recovered from COVID-19. Material: CD4+ T cells from blood, cultured in vitro, obtained about 7 months after SARS-CoV-2 vaccination. The CDR3 reads CASSSPRGNTIYF. CDR3 in DNA: TGTGCCAGCAGCTCGCCCCGGGGAAACACCATATATTTT.